One sample yielded the 3 T cell receptor beta chains listed below, sequenced in a study of OX40 agonist ivuxolimab in advanced cancers. Using immunoSEQ multiplex PCR, the repertoire was profiled, and TCRdb retains in-frame clones only, with some absent. The sample lists about 42,000 clones; approximately 75% were seen once. Sequenced material: CD4+ or CD8+ T cells sorted from blood, taken in a trial of the OX40 agonist ivuxolimab. These receptors were obtained from an adult with an advanced solid tumor such as melanoma, head and neck, liver or kidney cancer.

This chain uses TRBV18 with TRBJ1-1; 7 bases agree with TRBD1. This CDR3 has 15 residues. J gave up 3 bases and V 3 bases, and 7 bases lay outside the gene matches. Per germline, CDR1 KGHSH and CDR2 LQKENI. The CDR3 nucleotides are TGTGCCAGCTCACCCGACAGGGTTCGGTACACTGAAGCTTTCTTT. Translated, it gives CASSPDRVRYTEAFF.

CDR3 amino acids: CASSGVWTGELFF. The CDR3 DNA reads TGTGCCAGCAGCGGGGTGTGGACCGGGGAGCTGTTTTTT. The gene calls are TRBV11-1 and TRBJ2-2, with D uncertain. This CDR3 spans 13 amino acids. V was shortened by 5 bases and J by 5 bases, with 9 bases between the two germline ends. Germline V lookup: CDR1 SGHAT, CDR2 FQDESV (reference sequence).

The CDR3 region is CAWNGVGGELFF. In DNA, the CDR3 is TGTGCCTGGAACGGGGTAGGCGGGGAGCTGTTTTTT. The rearrangement joins TRBV30 to TRBJ2-2, with D perhaps matching TRBD2 (5 bases). Germline V gene sequence: CDR1 GTSNPN, CDR2 SVGIG (reference sequence). The length of the CDR3 is 12 residues. V was trimmed by 4 bases and J by 7 bases, leaving 10 bases between them. The whole variable domain, remainder taken from reference TRBV30 and TRBJ2-2, is SQTIHQWPATLVQPVGSPLSLECTVEGTSNPNLYWYRQAAGRGLQLLFYSVGIGQISSEVPQNLSASRPQDRQFILSSKKLLLSDSGFYLCAWNGVGGELFFGEGSRLTVL.